Only one count was recorded for the clone carrying this T cell receptor (beta chain). The data were produced by immunoSEQ multiplex PCR, yet TCRdb's version contains in-frame clones alone and is incomplete. The table lists 100,000 or so clones, approximately 90% of them singletons. CDR1 and CDR2 from the germline V gene are SEHNR and FQNEAQ (reference sequence). The length of the CDR3 is 14 residues. V lost 5 bases and J 2 bases, leaving 12 bases between the germline ends. The data are from a study of blood T cell repertoires in COVID-19. The sequence derives from a woman aged 45-65 years in a cohort sampled during active COVID-19. The sequencing sample was made of peripheral blood. The rearrangement links TRBV7-9 to TRBJ1-2; D is unclear. The CDR3 here is CASSGEGRNYGYTF. DNA of the CDR3: TGTGCCAGCAGCGGAGAGGGTAGGAACTATGGCTACACCTTC.